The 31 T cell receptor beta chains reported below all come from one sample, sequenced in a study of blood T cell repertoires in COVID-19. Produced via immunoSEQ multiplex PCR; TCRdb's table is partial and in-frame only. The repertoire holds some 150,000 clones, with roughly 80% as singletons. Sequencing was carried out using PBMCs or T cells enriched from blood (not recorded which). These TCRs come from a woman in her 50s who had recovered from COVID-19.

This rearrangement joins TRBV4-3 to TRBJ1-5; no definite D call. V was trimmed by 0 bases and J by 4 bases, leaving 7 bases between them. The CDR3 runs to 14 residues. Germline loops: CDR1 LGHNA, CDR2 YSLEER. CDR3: CASSQDFPNQPQHF. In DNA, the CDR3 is TGCGCCAGCAGCCAAGATTTCCCGAATCAGCCCCAGCATTTT.

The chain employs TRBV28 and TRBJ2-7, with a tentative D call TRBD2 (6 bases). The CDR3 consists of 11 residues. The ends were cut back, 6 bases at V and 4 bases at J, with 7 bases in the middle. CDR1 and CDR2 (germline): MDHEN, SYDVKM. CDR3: CASSGGYEQYV. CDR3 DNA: TGTGCCAGCAGCGGGGGTTACGAGCAGTACGTC.

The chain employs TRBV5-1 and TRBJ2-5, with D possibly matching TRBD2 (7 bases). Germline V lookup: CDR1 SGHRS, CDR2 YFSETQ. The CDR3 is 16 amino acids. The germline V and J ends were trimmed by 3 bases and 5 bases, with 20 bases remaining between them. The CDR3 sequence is CASSWSGLGTGETQYF. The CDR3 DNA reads TGCGCCAGCAGCTGGTCTGGACTAGGTACAGGGGAGACCCAGTACTTC. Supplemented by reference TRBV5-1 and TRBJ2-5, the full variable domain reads KAGVTQTPRYLIKTRGQQVTLSCSPISGHRSVSWYQQTPGQGLQFLFEYFSETQRNKGNFPGRFSGRQFSNSRSEMNVSTLELGDSALYLCASSWSGLGTGETQYFGPGTRLLVL.

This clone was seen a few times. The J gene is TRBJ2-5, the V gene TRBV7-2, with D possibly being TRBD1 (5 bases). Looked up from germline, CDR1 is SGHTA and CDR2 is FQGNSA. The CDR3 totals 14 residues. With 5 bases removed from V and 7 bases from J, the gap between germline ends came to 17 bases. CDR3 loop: CASSPYQGPRTQYF. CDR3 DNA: TGTGCCAGCAGCCCCTACCAGGGTCCAAGGACCCAGTACTTC.

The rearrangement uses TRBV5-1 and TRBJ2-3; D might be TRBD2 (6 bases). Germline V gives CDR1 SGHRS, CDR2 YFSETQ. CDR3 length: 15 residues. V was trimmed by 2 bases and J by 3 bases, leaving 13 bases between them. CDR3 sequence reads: CASSFQGGRTDTQYF. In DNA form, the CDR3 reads TGCGCCAGCAGCTTTCAGGGAGGTAGGACAGATACGCAGTATTTT.

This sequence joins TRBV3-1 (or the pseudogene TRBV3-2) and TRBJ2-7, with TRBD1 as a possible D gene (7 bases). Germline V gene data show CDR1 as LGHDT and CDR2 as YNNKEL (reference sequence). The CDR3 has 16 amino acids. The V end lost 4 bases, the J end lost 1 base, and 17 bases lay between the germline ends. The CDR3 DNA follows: TGTGCCAGCAGCCGGTTTGGCAGGGGGACTTCCTACGAGCAGTACGTC. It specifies CASSRFGRGTSYEQYV.

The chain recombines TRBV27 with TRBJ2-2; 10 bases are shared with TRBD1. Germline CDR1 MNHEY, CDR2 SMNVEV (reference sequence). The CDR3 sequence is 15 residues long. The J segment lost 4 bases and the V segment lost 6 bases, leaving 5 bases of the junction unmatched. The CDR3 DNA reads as TGTGCCAGCAGACCGGGACAGGGGTTCACCGGGGAGCTGTTTTTT. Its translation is CASRPGQGFTGELFF.

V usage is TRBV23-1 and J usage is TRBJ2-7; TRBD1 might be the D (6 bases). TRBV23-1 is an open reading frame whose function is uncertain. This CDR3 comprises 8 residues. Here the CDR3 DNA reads TGCGCCAGCGTTACAGGGCGCGTC. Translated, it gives CASVTGRV.

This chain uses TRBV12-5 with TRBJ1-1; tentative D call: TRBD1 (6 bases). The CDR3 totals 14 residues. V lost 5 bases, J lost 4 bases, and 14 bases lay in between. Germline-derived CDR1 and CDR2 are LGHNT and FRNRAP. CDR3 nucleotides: TGTGCTAGTGGTGCTTCGACAGGTCTCACTGAAGCTTTCTTT. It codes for CASGASTGLTEAFF.

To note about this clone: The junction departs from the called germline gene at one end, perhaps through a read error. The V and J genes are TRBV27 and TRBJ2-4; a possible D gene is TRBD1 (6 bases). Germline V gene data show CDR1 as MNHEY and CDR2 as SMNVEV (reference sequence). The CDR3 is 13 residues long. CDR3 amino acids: CASSPQTGAYRDF. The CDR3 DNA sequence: TGTGCCAGCAGTCCCCAGACCGGCGCGTACAGGGACTTC.

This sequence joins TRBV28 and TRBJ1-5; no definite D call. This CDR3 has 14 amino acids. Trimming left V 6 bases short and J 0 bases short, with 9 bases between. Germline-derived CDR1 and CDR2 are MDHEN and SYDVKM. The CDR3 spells CASSLPVSNQPQHF. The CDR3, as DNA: TGTGCCAGCAGCCTACCGGTTAGCAATCAGCCCCAGCATTTT.

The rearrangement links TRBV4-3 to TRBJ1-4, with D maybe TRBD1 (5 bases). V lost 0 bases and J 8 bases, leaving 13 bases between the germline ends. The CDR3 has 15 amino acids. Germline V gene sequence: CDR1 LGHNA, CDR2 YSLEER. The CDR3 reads CASSQDPREGEKLFF. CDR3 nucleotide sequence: TGCGCCAGCAGCCAAGATCCCAGGGAGGGAGAAAAACTGTTTTTT.

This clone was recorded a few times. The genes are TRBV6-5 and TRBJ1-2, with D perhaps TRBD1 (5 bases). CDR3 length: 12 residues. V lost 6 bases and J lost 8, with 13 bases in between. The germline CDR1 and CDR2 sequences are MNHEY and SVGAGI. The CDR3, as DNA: TGTGCCAGCAGGAAGACGGAGGGGGGCTACACCTTC. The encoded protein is CASRKTEGGYTF.

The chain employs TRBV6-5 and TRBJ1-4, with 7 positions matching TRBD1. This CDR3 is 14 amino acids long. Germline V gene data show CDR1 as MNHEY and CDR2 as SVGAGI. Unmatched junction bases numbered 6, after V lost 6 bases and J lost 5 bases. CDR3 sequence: CASSDRAGNEKLFF. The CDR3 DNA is TGTGCCAGCAGCGACAGGGCCGGCAATGAAAAACTGTTTTTT.

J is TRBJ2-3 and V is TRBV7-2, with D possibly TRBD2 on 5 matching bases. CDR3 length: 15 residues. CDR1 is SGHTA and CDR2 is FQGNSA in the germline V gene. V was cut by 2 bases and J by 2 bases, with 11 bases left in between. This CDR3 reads CASSLSGDATDTQYF. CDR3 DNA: TGTGCCAGCAGCTTATCCGGGGATGCCACAGATACGCAGTATTTT.

The CDR3 nucleotides are TGTGCCAGCAGCGACTATAACACCGGGGAGCTGTTTTTT. This gives the protein CASSDYNTGELFF. The chain has TRBV7-6 and TRBJ2-2, with a weak D call TRBD2 (5 bases). Germline V CDR1 and CDR2: SGHVS, FNYEAQ. V was pared by 5 bases and J by 2 bases, with 6 bases between. The CDR3 is 13 amino acids.

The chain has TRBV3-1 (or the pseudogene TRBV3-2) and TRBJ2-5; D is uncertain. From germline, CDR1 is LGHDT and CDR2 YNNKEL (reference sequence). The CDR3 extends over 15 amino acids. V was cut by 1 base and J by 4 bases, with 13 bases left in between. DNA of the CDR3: TGTGCCAGCAGCCAAGGAGGCGTCTGGCGAGAGACCCAGTACTTC. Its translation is CASSQGGVWRETQYF.

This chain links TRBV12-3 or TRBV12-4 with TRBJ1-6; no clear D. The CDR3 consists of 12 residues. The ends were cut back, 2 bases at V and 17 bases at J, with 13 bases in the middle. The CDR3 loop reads CASSLTPGGIHF. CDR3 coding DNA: TGTGCCAGCAGTTTAACCCCAGGAGGGATCCACTTT.

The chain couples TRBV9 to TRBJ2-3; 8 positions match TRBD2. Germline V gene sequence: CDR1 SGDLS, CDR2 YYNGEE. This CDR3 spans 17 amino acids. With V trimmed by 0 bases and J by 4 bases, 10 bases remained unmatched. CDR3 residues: CASSVVPSGPSADTQYF. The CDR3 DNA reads TGTGCCAGCAGCGTAGTTCCTAGCGGGCCCTCCGCAGATACGCAGTATTTT.

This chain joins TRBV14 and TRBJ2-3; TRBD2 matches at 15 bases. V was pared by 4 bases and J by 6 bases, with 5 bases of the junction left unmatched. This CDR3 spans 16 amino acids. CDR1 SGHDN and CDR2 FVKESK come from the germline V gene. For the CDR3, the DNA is TGTGCCAGCAGCCCCCTGGGGACTAGCGGGAGGGATACGCAGTATTTT. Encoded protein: CASSPLGTSGRDTQYF.

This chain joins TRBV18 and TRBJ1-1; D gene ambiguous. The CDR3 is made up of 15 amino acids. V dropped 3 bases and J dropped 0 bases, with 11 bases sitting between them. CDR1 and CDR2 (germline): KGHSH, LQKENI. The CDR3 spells CASSPRQAMNTEAFF. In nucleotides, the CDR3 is TGTGCCAGCTCACCTCGGCAGGCGATGAACACTGAAGCTTTCTTT. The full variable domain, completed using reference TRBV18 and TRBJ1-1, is NAGVMQNPRHLVRRRGQEARLRCSPMKGHSHVYWYRQLPEEGLKFMVYLQKENIIDESGMPKERFSAEFPKEGPSILRIQQVVRGDSAAYFCASSPRQAMNTEAFFGQGTRLTVV.

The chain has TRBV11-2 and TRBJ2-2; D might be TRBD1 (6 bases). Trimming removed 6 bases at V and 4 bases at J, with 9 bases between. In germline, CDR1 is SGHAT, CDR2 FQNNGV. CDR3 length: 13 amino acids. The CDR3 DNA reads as TGTGCCAGCAGACGACAGGTCACCGGGGAGCTGTTTTTT. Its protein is CASRRQVTGELFF.

CDR3 residues: CASSHSGHGQPQHF. Here the CDR3 DNA reads TGTGCCAGTAGCCACTCAGGGCATGGTCAGCCCCAGCATTTT. J is TRBJ1-5 and V is TRBV19; tentatively, D is TRBD1 (5 bases). CDR1 is LNHDA, CDR2 SQIVND, per germline (reference sequence). Trimming shortened V by 6 bases and J by 6 bases, and 15 bases separated the two germline ends. This CDR3 spans 14 amino acids.

This CDR3 reads CASSSETRNNSPLHF. The CDR3 region has the DNA TGTGCCAGCTCATCTGAGACACGGAATAATTCACCCCTCCACTTT. The rearrangement joins TRBV18 to TRBJ1-6; no definite D call. CDR3 length: 15 residues. Germline V gene lookup returns CDR1 KGHSH and CDR2 LQKENI. The V and J ends lost 5 bases and 5 bases respectively, with 13 bases between them.

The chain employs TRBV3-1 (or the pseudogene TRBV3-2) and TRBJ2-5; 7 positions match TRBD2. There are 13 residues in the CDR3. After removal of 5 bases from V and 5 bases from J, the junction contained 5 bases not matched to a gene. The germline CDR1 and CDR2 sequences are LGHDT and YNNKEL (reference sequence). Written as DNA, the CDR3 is TGTGCCAGCAGCGTGCACGGGGGGGAGACCCAGTACTTC. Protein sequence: CASSVHGGETQYF.

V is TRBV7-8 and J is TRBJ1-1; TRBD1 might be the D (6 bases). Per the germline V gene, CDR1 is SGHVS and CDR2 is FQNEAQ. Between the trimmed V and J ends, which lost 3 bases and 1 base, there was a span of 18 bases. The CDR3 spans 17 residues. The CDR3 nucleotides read TGTGCCAGCAGCTTCCCGGCGAACAGGGAAGAGAACACTGAAGCTTTCTTT. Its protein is CASSFPANREENTEAFF.

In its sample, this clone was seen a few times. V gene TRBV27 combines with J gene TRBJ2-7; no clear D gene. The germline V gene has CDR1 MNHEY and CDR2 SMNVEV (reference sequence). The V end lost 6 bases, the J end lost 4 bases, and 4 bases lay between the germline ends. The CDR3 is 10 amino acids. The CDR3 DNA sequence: TGTGCCAGCAGCCTATACGAGCAGTACGTC. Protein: CASSLYEQYV.

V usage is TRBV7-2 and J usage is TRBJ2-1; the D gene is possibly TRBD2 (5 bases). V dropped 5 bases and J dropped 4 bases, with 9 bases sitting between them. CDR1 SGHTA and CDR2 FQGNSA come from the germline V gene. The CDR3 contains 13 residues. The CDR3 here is CASSVGNYNEQFF. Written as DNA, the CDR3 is TGTGCCAGCAGCGTCGGGAATTACAATGAGCAGTTCTTC.

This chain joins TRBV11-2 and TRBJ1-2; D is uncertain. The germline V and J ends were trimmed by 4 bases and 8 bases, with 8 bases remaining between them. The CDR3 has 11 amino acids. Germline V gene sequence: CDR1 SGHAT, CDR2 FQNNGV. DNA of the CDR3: TGTGCCAGCAGCTCCCTTCGGGGCTACACCTTC. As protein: CASSSLRGYTF. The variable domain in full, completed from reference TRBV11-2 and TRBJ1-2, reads EAGVAQSPRYKIIEKRQSVAFWCNPISGHATLYWYQQILGQGPKLLIQFQNNGVVDDSQLPKDRFSAERLKGVDSTLKIQPAKLEDSAVYLCASSSLRGYTFGSGTRLTVV.

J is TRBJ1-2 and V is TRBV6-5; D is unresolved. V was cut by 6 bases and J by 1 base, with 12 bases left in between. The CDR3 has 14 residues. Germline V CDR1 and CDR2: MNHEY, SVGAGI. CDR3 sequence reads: CASRTAGFNYGYTF. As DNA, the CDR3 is TGTGCCAGCAGGACGGCGGGCTTTAACTATGGCTACACCTTC.

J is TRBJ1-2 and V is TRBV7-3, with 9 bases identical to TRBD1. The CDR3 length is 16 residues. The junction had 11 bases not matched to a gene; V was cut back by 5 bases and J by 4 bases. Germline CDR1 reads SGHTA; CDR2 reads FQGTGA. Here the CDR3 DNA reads TGTGCCAGCAGCCAACGGGGACAGGGACTCTCCTATGGCTACACCTTC. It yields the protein CASSQRGQGLSYGYTF. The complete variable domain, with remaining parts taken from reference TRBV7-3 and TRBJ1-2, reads GAGVSQTPSNKVTEKGKYVELRCDPISGHTALYWYRQSLGQGPEFLIYFQGTGAADDSGLPNDRFFAVRPEGSVSTLKIQRTERGDSAVYLCASSQRGQGLSYGYTFGSGTRLTVV.